These T cell receptor beta chains were read from a single sample in a study of T cell repertoires in cytomegalovirus infection. TCRdb re-called the reads with MiXCR, one entry per CDR3 protein. The table shows 150,000 to 200,000 distinct CDR3 sequences, with 15% to 20% occurring only once. Sequenced: CD8+ T cells from PBMCs. All receptors derive from a human donor in good health (CMV status not recorded). Some clones in this sample may be carry-over from other donors' samples. The CDR3 runs from the conserved cysteine through the conserved F or W. D genes are given only for firm matches. A row's size may be missing; if present it is once, few, many or a size class.

>.|TRBJ1-5|TRBV12-3/TRBV12-4|TRBD1
TGTGCCAGCAGCTGGGGACAGCTTCAGCCCCAGCATTTT
CASSWGQLQPQHF
>.|TRBJ2-3|TRBV11-2|.
TGTGCCAGCAGCCCCCTCAAGGGGCCAGATACGCAGTATTTT
CASSPLKGPDTQYF
>.|TRBJ2-1|TRBV18|.
TGTGCCAGCTCACCAACGGTCCGGGCTACTTTCTACAATGAGCAGTTCTTC
CASSPTVRATFYNEQFF
>few|TRBJ2-1|TRBV7-2|.
TGTGCCAGCAGCCCCGGGACTCCCCGATTCAATGAGCAGTTCTTC
CASSPGTPRFNEQFF
>many|TRBJ2-7|TRBV7-2|.
TGTGCCAGCAGTCCCCGGGGGCGATTCTACGAGCAGTACTTC
CASSPRGRFYEQYF
>.|TRBJ2-5|TRBV20-1|.
TGCAGTGCTAAAAGGCAGTCGGGTGATGCGGAGACCCAGTACTTC
CSAKRQSGDAETQYF
>.|TRBJ2-3|TRBV20-1|.
TGCAGTGCTAGAGATCGTATGGGTGCAGATACGCAGTATTTT
CSARDRMGADTQYF
>few|TRBJ2-6|TRBV7-9|.
TGTGCCAGCAGCTCTTTTCGGGGCCTCTCTGGGGCCAACGTCCTGACTTTC
CASSSFRGLSGANVLTF
>few|TRBJ2-1|TRBV4-3|TRBD2
TGCGCCAGCAGCCTCGGGACTAGCGGGGTTACCTACAATGAGCAGTTCTTC
CASSLGTSGVTYNEQFF
>.|TRBJ2-2|TRBV12-3/TRBV12-4|.
TGTGCCAGCACCCATCGGGAGCGCACCGGGGAGCTGTTTTTT
CASTHRERTGELFF
>few|TRBJ2-2|TRBV24-1|.
TGTGCCACCAGTGACTCTGGGAAGTCACCGTGGGAGCTGTTTTTT
CATSDSGKSPWELFF
>.|TRBJ2-1|TRBV7-9|TRBD1
TGTGCCAGCAGCTCTAAGGACAGGGCCGACAATGAGCAGTTCTTC
CASSSKDRADNEQFF
>.|TRBJ2-7|TRBV19|.
TGTGCCAGTAGTGGAGATACCTACTACGAGCAGTACTTC
CASSGDTYYEQYF
>.|TRBJ2-7|TRBV29-1|.
TGCAGCGTTGAAATGGGGGACTTGAGTTGGGGGTCCGAACAGTACTTC
CSVEMGDLSWGSEQYF
>.|TRBJ2-1|TRBV7-3|TRBD1
TGTGCCAGCAGCTCCACCGGGACAGTCTACAATGAGCAGTTCTTC
CASSSTGTVYNEQFF
>.|TRBJ1-1|TRBV12-3/TRBV12-4|.
TGTGCCAGCAGGCAAGGCACTGAAGCTTTCTTT
CASRQGTEAFF
>.|TRBJ2-1|TRBV20-1|.
TGCAGTGCTAGAAGGTCGGGGGCACCCGTTGGAGAGCAGTTCTTC
CSARRSGAPVGEQFF
>.|TRBJ1-5|TRBV7-9|.
TGTGCCACCCAGAGGGCAGTCAATCAGCCCCAGCATTTT
CATQRAVNQPQHF
>.|TRBJ1-4|TRBV29-1|.
TGCAGCGTTGAAACGGTCCCTAATGAAAAACTGTTTTTT
CSVETVPNEKLFF
>.|TRBJ2-7|TRBV7-8|TRBD1
TGTGCCAGCAGTCAGGGGGACAGGGGCATCTACGAGCAGTACTTC
CASSQGDRGIYEQYF
>.|TRBJ2-6|TRBV19|TRBD1
TGTGCCAGTAGTATTTATGCCGGACAGGAACGATACTCTGGGGCCAACGTCCTGACTTTC
CASSIYAGQERYSGANVLTF
>.|TRBJ1-2|TRBV28|.
TGTGCCAGCAGACAGGGTGAAAATGGCTACACCTTC
CASRQGENGYTF
>.|TRBJ1-1|TRBV6-2/TRBV6-3|.
TGTGCCAGCAGTTACCGCGGTTTCACTGAAGCTTTCTTT
CASSYRGFTEAFF
>few|TRBJ2-7|TRBV4-1|.
TGCGCCAGCAGCCAAGGAGGGTTGGCCTACGAGCAGTACTTC
CASSQGGLAYEQYF
>few|TRBJ2-3|TRBV7-2|TRBD2
TGTGCCAGCAGCTTATCAACTAGCGGGGGGATCTCCGATACGCAGTATTTT
CASSLSTSGGISDTQYF
>few|TRBJ1-6|TRBV7-8|.
TGTGCCAGCAGCTTAACCCCCCCAGGCGACTATAATTCACCCCTCCACTTT
CASSLTPPGDYNSPLHF
>few|TRBJ2-3|TRBV6-6|.
TGTGCCAGCAGTTACCCGGGAGATACGCAGTATTTT
CASSYPGDTQYF
>.|TRBJ2-7|TRBV6-6|TRBD2
TGTGCCAGCCGGGGGGAGGGCGAGCAGTACTTC
CASRGEGEQYF
>.|TRBJ2-6|TRBV12-3/TRBV12-4|.
TGTGCCAGCAGTTTGGGCAGGCGCTCCCCTGGGGCCAACGTCCTGACTTTC
CASSLGRRSPGANVLTF
>few|TRBJ1-5|TRBV12-3/TRBV12-4|.
TGTGCCAGCAGTTCCGGGGCTCCGGTTCAGCCCCAGCATTTT
CASSSGAPVQPQHF
>.|TRBJ2-7|TRBV7-2|TRBD1
TGTGCCAGCAGATCCGCCGGGACAGGGAGTGAGCAGTACTTC
CASRSAGTGSEQYF
>.|TRBJ1-1|TRBV7-9|.
TGTGCCAGCAGCATCACTGAAGCTTTCTTT
CASSITEAFF
>.|TRBJ2-1|TRBV7-9|TRBD1
TGTGCCAGCAGCCCTGGCGGCAGGGGGCTCTACAATGAGCAGTTCTTC
CASSPGGRGLYNEQFF
>many|TRBJ2-3|TRBV7-2|.
TGTGCCAGCAGCTTAGCAGGGGCCACAGATACGCAGTATTTT
CASSLAGATDTQYF
>few|TRBJ2-7|TRBV20-1|.
TGCAGTGCTGGGGACAACTCCTACGAGCAGTACTTC
CSAGDNSYEQYF
>.|TRBJ2-7|TRBV29-1|.
TGCAGCGTTGAAGATCGTCGGGGGCCCTCCTACGAGCAGTACTTC
CSVEDRRGPSYEQYF
>.|TRBJ2-3|TRBV6-2/TRBV6-3|.
TGTGCCAGCAGTTACCAGAGGGTCACAGATACGCAGTATTTT
CASSYQRVTDTQYF
>.|TRBJ1-1|TRBV7-6|TRBD1
TGTGGCAGCAGATCACAGGGGGTGAACACTGAAGCTTTCTTT
CGSRSQGVNTEAFF
>.|TRBJ1-1|TRBV7-2|TRBD1
TGTGCCAGCAGCCCATGGGACAGGGACACTGAAGCTTTCTTT
CASSPWDRDTEAFF
>.|TRBJ2-1|TRBV28|TRBD2
TGTGCCAGCAGTTTACGGGGGGGGTACAATGAGCAGTTCTTC
CASSLRGGYNEQFF
>few|TRBJ1-6|TRBV6-5|.
TGTGCCAGCAGTTCTAGCGGAGAAGGGCTAGGGACCTATAATTCACCCCTCCACTTT
CASSSSGEGLGTYNSPLHF
>.|TRBJ1-4|TRBV4-1|.
TGCGCCAGCAGCCGCGAGACAGTGACAAATGAAAAACTGTTTTTT
CASSRETVTNEKLFF
>.|TRBJ1-5|TRBV20-1|.
TGCAGTGCTCCATCGGCGGGGGTGGTCAATCAGCCCCAGCATTTT
CSAPSAGVVNQPQHF
>few|TRBJ1-2|TRBV28|.
TGTGCCAGCAGTCCCGTCCTGTACCGCTATGGCTACACCTTC
CASSPVLYRYGYTF
>few|TRBJ1-1|TRBV5-1|.
TGCGCCAGCAGCTTGGACCAGGGAGGAACTGAAGCTTTCTTT
CASSLDQGGTEAFF
>few|TRBJ1-1|TRBV12-3/TRBV12-4|.
TGTGCCAGCAGTTTCTCCGCCAGGATCACTGAAGCTTTCTTT
CASSFSARITEAFF
>.|TRBJ2-7|TRBV15|TRBD2
TGTGCCACCAGCGGAGCGGGAGGACCTGTCTACGAGCAGTACTTC
CATSGAGGPVYEQYF
>few|TRBJ2-1|TRBV30|TRBD1
TGTGGGGGGACAGCCTACAATGAGCAGTTCTTC
CGGTAYNEQFF
>.|TRBJ2-1|TRBV28|.
TGTGCCAGCAGTCCCGAAGGAGGGGAGGTTTACAATGAGCAGTTCTTC
CASSPEGGEVYNEQFF
>few|TRBJ1-1|TRBV2|.
TGTGCCAGCAGGCTTGGACGGGGGAACACTGAAGCTTTCTTT
CASRLGRGNTEAFF
>.|TRBJ2-5|TRBV4-2|.
TGTGCCAGCAGCCAAGATTGGCTTTCCCAAGAGACCCAGTACTTC
CASSQDWLSQETQYF
>few|TRBJ2-3|TRBV28|.
TGTGCCTGCCGGGAAGGGTTCATTATTACAGATACGCAGTATTTT
CACREGFIITDTQYF
>.|TRBJ1-5|TRBV7-9|TRBD1
TGTGCCAGCAGCTACAGCCGGGACAGGGGATCGGGGTTGCCCCAGCATTTT
CASSYSRDRGSGLPQHF